This T cell receptor beta chain is from a study of cytomegalovirus exposure and HLA in healthy donors. Study conclusions and caveats: Three CMV-associated chains proved CMV antigen-specific in vitro. Over 15,000 TCR beta sequences were associated with HLA alleles at 0.05 false discovery rate in a later analysis.

Researchers ran the PCR with 60 Vbeta and 13 Jbeta primers. The method was immunoSEQ multiplex PCR; TCRdb's version includes in-frame clones alone and lacks a portion of them. The profile shows about 130,000 clones, 70% to 85% of them singletons. This clone was recorded many times. Its antigen is still unknown. This TCR came from a woman between 40 and 55 years old in good health and CMV-seropositive. Sequencing was done on a sample of PBMCs.

CDR3 loop: CASRAGGPGEQYF. As DNA, the CDR3 is TGTGCCAGCAGAGCGGGAGGGCCTGGAGAGCAGTACTTC. The chain couples TRBV2 to TRBJ2-7; 10 nucleotides line up with TRBD2. This CDR3 region has 13 residues. Trimming took 6 bases from V and 7 from J; bases not matched to a gene: 6. Germline CDR1 and CDR2: SNHLY and FYNNEI.